This T cell receptor beta chain was recorded in a study of CD8+CD57+ T cells in acquired aplastic anemia. General study points: Patients and controls shared nearly 30 CD8+ CDR3 sequences, highly expressed in patients.

Genomic DNA constituted the template upon which TCR beta VDJ and CDR3 profiling was performed. One entry per CDR3 protein results from TCRdb running MiXCR on the reads. The data show 250,000 or so distinct CDR3 sequences, with more than 45% seen just once and 7% to 10% held by the top ten. The CDR3 spans 12 residues. Germline V gives CDR1 SEHNR, CDR2 FQNEAQ (reference sequence). Deletions cut 3 bases from V and 8 bases from J, with 10 bases between. For this clonotype: The antigen remains unidentified.

In patients chosen for sequencing, flow cytometry had shown CD8+CD57+ cell expansion. The chain carries TRBV7-9 and TRBJ1-2; D ambiguous. This sequence originates from a human donor with aplastic anemia. The sample was sorted CD4+, CD8+, or CD8+CD57+ T cells (not recorded which) from PBMCs. The CDR3 loop is CASSFGYEGYTF. DNA of the CDR3: TGTGCCAGCAGCTTCGGGTATGAGGGCTACACCTTC. Supplemented by reference TRBV7-9 and TRBJ1-2, the full variable domain reads DTGVSQNPRHKITKRGQNVTFRCDPISEHNRLYWYRQTLGQGPEFLTYFQNEAQLEKSRLLSDRFSAERPKGSFSTLEIQRTEQGDSAMYLCASSFGYEGYTFGSGTRLTVV.